Below, 23 T cell receptor beta chains from the same sample are listed, as sequenced in a study of control samples from healthy donors and cancer patients. Repertoires were generated with immunoSEQ multiplex PCR, while TCRdb's copy carries only in-frame clones and drops some. The sample includes 95,000 to 150,000 clones, 85% to 90% seen only once; the top ten take around an eighth. The sequenced material came from blood. Receptor source: a man aged 30 to 39 in good health.

The chain is built from TRBV29-1 and TRBJ1-5; D perhaps matches TRBD1 (5 bases). Trimming left V 5 bases short and J 2 bases short, with 13 bases between. CDR1 SQVTM and CDR2 ANQGSEA come from the germline V gene. CDR3 length: 14 residues. Here the CDR3 DNA reads TGCAGCGTTAGTGACGCGGGGGGCAATCAGCCCCAGCATTTT. Encoded protein: CSVSDAGGNQPQHF.

This chain joins TRBV30 and TRBJ1-1; tentatively, D is TRBD1 (6 bases). Germline V lookup: CDR1 GTSNPN, CDR2 SVGIG (reference sequence). The CDR3 runs 14 residues. V shed 8 bases and J shed 4 bases, with 20 bases lying between them. CDR3 in amino acids: CAGQIGGGFTEAFF. CDR3 DNA: TGTGCCGGTCAAATTGGAGGGGGATTCACTGAAGCTTTCTTT.

This chain links TRBV5-1 with TRBJ2-2, with unresolved D. Looked up from germline, CDR1 is SGHRS and CDR2 is YFSETQ. The CDR3 is 15 amino acids. V shed 3 bases and J shed 5 bases, with 14 bases lying between them. The DNA for the CDR3 is TGCGCCAGCAGCTGGATTGACGGTCTAACCGGGGAGCTGTTTTTT. This translates into CASSWIDGLTGELFF.

The chain recombines TRBV28 with TRBJ2-7, with 12 bases aligning to TRBD1. Germline V gives CDR1 MDHEN, CDR2 SYDVKM. The CDR3 covers 16 residues. With V trimmed by 6 bases and J by 3 bases, 9 bases remained unmatched. CDR3: CASSYGTGGAIYEQYV. The CDR3 DNA reads as TGTGCCAGCAGCTACGGGACAGGGGGCGCAATCTACGAGCAGTACGTC.

The genes are TRBV7-2 and TRBJ2-1; D gene unclear. V dropped 2 bases and J dropped 3 bases, with 11 bases sitting between them. The CDR3 covers 15 residues. Germline values: CDR1 SGHTA, CDR2 FQGNSA. The CDR3 DNA reads TGTGCCAGCAGCTTAAGGGAAGAGAGCTACAATGAGCAGTTCTTC. Amino acids: CASSLREESYNEQFF.

V usage is TRBV5-1 and J usage is TRBJ1-4; D gene ambiguous. CDR1 SGHRS and CDR2 YFSETQ come from the germline V gene. Trimming pared 4 bases from V and 7 bases from J, leaving 11 bases between. CDR3 length equals 13 residues. CDR3 in DNA: TGCGCCAGCAGCCCAGGTTCTGGTGAAAAACTGTTTTTT. Protein: CASSPGSGEKLFF.

The V call is TRBV6-2 or TRBV6-3, the J call TRBJ2-5, with D uncertain. The CDR3 sequence is 16 residues long. In germline, CDR1 is MNHEY, CDR2 SVGEGT. With 4 bases removed from V and 1 base from J, the gap between germline ends came to 16 bases. This CDR3 is CASSSPGSGPQETQYF. Here the CDR3 DNA reads TGTGCCAGCAGTTCACCGGGCTCCGGGCCCCAAGAGACCCAGTACTTC.

This clone appeared once. This chain joins TRBV6-5 and TRBJ1-2, with a possible D match to TRBD1 (5 bases). V lost 7 bases to trimming and J lost 7 bases, with 13 bases between them. CDR1 is MNHEY, CDR2 SVGAGI, per germline. The CDR3 totals 12 residues. CDR3 loop: CASTTRGVGYTF. The CDR3, as DNA: TGTGCCAGCACCACCCGGGGGGTTGGCTACACCTTC.

The chain joins TRBV19 to TRBJ2-1, with 13 bases fitting TRBD2. This CDR3 spans 15 amino acids. V shed 8 bases, J shed 8 bases, and the junction held 9 bases outside the gene matches. Germline CDR1 LNHDA, CDR2 SQIVND (reference sequence). CDR3 in DNA: TGTGCCAGTTCCCTAGTCGGACTAGCGGGGGATGAGCAGTTCTTC. This codes for CASSLVGLAGDEQFF.

This clone appeared once. The CDR3 here is CASSSPGQLYGYTF. CDR3 in DNA: TGTGCCAGCAGTTCCCCGGGACAGCTTTATGGCTACACCTTC. This chain links TRBV27 with TRBJ1-2; 7 bases fit TRBD1. CDR3 length: 14 amino acids. Per germline, CDR1 MNHEY and CDR2 SMNVEV (reference sequence). The junction had 7 bases not matched to a gene; V was cut back by 4 bases and J by 5 bases.

This sequence joins TRBV5-1 and TRBJ2-3, with D tentatively TRBD1 (6 bases). V lost 0 bases and J 3 bases, leaving 11 bases between the germline ends. Germline lookup yields CDR1 SGHRS and CDR2 YFSETQ. The CDR3 sequence is 15 residues long. The CDR3 coding sequence is TGCGCCAGCAGCTTGGATGGGGACACAACAGATACGCAGTATTTT. It yields the protein CASSLDGDTTDTQYF.

The chain recombines TRBV2 with TRBJ1-4; 7 nucleotides agree with TRBD1. This CDR3 is 15 amino acids long. Germline trimming cut 7 bases from V and 4 bases from J; bases unmatched to any gene: 9. Germline CDR1 reads SNHLY; CDR2 reads FYNNEI. DNA for the CDR3: TGTGCCAGCACCGGCTCCGGGACAGTTAATGAAAAACTGTTTTTT. Residues: CASTGSGTVNEKLFF.

Only one count was recorded for this clone. This chain joins TRBV30 and TRBJ1-2; 11 positions agree with TRBD1. With 8 bases clipped from V and 4 bases from J, the junction kept 0 bases outside the gene matches. The CDR3 is 11 amino acids. The germline V gene encodes CDR1 GTSNPN and CDR2 SVGIG (reference sequence). CDR3 in DNA: TGTGCCGGGACAGGGGGCTATGGCTACACCTTC. As protein: CAGTGGYGYTF.

This chain connects TRBV2 to TRBJ1-1, with a tentative D call TRBD1 (6 bases). CDR1 and CDR2 from the germline V gene are SNHLY and FYNNEI. This CDR3 spans 13 amino acids. The V and J ends lost 6 bases and 3 bases respectively, with 11 bases between them. DNA of the CDR3: TGTGCCAGCAGGGACAGACCTGACACTGAAGCTTTCTTT. It yields the protein CASRDRPDTEAFF.

This clone was observed a single time. This chain links TRBV7-3 with TRBJ2-5, with D perhaps matching TRBD2 (6 bases). CDR1 and CDR2 from the germline V gene are SGHTA and FQGTGA. V lost 5 bases and J lost 1, with 20 bases in between. This CDR3 is 17 amino acids long. CDR3 nucleotide sequence: TGTGCCAGCAGCCTCTCTTCCTCGCGGGGTTTCCAAGAGACCCAGTACTTC. Encoded protein: CASSLSSSRGFQETQYF. The full variable domain, rest sourced from reference TRBV7-3 and TRBJ2-5, is GAGVSQTPSNKVTEKGKYVELRCDPISGHTALYWYRQSLGQGPEFLIYFQGTGAADDSGLPNDRFFAVRPEGSVSTLKIQRTERGDSAVYLCASSLSSSRGFQETQYFGPGTRLLVL.

This clone appeared a single time. The V and J genes are TRBV29-1 and TRBJ2-3; 10 bases match TRBD1. The trim removed 6 bases at V and 2 bases at J, leaving 14 bases unmatched. CDR1 and CDR2 (germline): SQVTM, ANQGSEA. The CDR3 length is 17 residues. This CDR3 is CSVSGTGAPQYTDTQYF. In DNA form, the CDR3 reads TGCAGCGTCTCCGGGACAGGGGCGCCCCAGTACACAGATACGCAGTATTTT.

The chain has TRBV3-1 (or the pseudogene TRBV3-2) and TRBJ1-3, with D hard to call. The CDR3 runs 15 residues. CDR1 is LGHDT, CDR2 YNNKEL, per germline (reference sequence). Trimming removed 6 bases at V and 0 bases at J, with 12 bases between. The CDR3 bases are TGTGCCAGCAGGCGAAATGAAGTCTCTGGAAACACCATATATTTT. Its translation: CASRRNEVSGNTIYF.

The V and J genes are TRBV11-3 and TRBJ2-1; 11 bases align to TRBD1. The V and J ends lost 7 bases and 12 bases, in that order; junction bases with no gene match: 8. Germline CDR1 reads SGHNT; CDR2 reads YENEEA. The CDR3 extends over 13 amino acids. The CDR3 spells CASKGQGDQGQFF. CDR3 bases: TGTGCCAGCAAGGGACAGGGGGATCAAGGGCAGTTCTTC. Complete variable domain (other parts from reference TRBV11-3 and TRBJ2-1): EAGVVQSPRYKIIEKKQPVAFWCNPISGHNTLYWYLQNLGQGPELLIRYENEEAVDDSQLPKDRFSAERLKGVDSTLKIQPAELGDSAVYLCASKGQGDQGQFFGPGTRLTVL.

This clone was counted a few times. V gene TRBV14 combines with J gene TRBJ2-7; D is perhaps TRBD1 or TRBD2 (6 bases each). CDR1 is SGHDN and CDR2 is FVKESK in the germline V gene. Trimming took off 9 bases at V and 3 bases at J, with 12 bases between the two ends. The CDR3 sequence is 12 residues long. The CDR3 region has the DNA TGTGCCAGGGGGGGACACCACTACGAGCAGTACTTC. Translation gives CARGGHHYEQYF.

This chain uses TRBV9 with TRBJ1-4, with TRBD1 as a possible D gene (6 bases). Germline V lookup: CDR1 SGDLS, CDR2 YYNGEE. The length of the CDR3 is 16 residues. Trimming cost V 3 bases and J 0 bases, with 12 bases left between them. The CDR3 nucleotides read TGTGCCAGCAGCGGCGGACAGTTCTCAACTAATGAAAAACTGTTTTTT. It yields the protein CASSGGQFSTNEKLFF.

This sequence joins TRBV27 and TRBJ1-6, with 7 bases fitting TRBD1. The CDR3 consists of 14 residues. Losses at the gene ends were 6 bases for V and 4 bases for J; bases not matched to a gene: 3. CDR1 MNHEY and CDR2 SMNVEV come from the germline V gene (reference sequence). The CDR3 sequence: CASRPGQYNSPLHF. For the CDR3, the DNA is TGTGCCAGCAGGCCGGGACAGTATAATTCACCCCTCCACTTT.

The chain carries TRBV27 and TRBJ2-1; D call uncertain. Trimming removed 3 bases from V and 6 bases from J, with 9 bases in between. The CDR3 spans 13 residues. In germline, CDR1 is MNHEY, CDR2 SMNVEV (reference sequence). CDR3: CASSFSYSNEQFF. CDR3 DNA sequence: TGTGCCAGCAGTTTCTCCTACAGCAATGAGCAGTTCTTC.

The genes are TRBV30 and TRBJ2-7; D call uncertain. The V and J ends lost 2 bases and 3 bases respectively, with 11 bases between them. CDR3 length: 13 amino acids. Germline-derived CDR1 and CDR2 are GTSNPN and SVGIG (reference sequence). The CDR3 region is CAWSIGPIYEQYV. DNA of the CDR3: TGTGCCTGGAGTATCGGGCCAATCTACGAGCAGTACGTC.